This TCR beta chain was captured by sequencing in a study of T cell responses to AZD1222 COVID-19 vaccine. CDR1 is SNHLY, CDR2 FYNNEI, per germline. Trimming cost V 4 bases and J 0 bases, with 10 bases left between them. The CDR3 extends over 15 amino acids. For this clone: Its antigen is still unknown.

Study-level results: CD4 TCRs associated with vaccination spanned spike, dominating at 160-218 and 743-854. An increase in Spike-specific TCR breadth and depth was observed after two AZD1222 doses. There were mostly white British donors and more females than males, and clonal diversity was possibly underestimated.

Only in-frame clones appear in the TCRdb table, and some are missing; sequencing was by immunoSEQ multiplex PCR. The sample lists more than 85,000 clones, around nine tenths seen once, with roughly 15% in the top ten. The sequence was collected from an adult who received the AZD1222 COVID-19 vaccine. The chain combines TRBV2 with TRBJ1-3; TRBD1 might be the D (5 bases). This specimen was peripheral blood, taken 28 days after the second AZD1222 dose. The CDR3 sequence: CASSVTGLSGNTIYF. CDR3 DNA sequence: TGTGCCAGCAGTGTAACAGGACTCTCTGGAAACACCATATATTTT.